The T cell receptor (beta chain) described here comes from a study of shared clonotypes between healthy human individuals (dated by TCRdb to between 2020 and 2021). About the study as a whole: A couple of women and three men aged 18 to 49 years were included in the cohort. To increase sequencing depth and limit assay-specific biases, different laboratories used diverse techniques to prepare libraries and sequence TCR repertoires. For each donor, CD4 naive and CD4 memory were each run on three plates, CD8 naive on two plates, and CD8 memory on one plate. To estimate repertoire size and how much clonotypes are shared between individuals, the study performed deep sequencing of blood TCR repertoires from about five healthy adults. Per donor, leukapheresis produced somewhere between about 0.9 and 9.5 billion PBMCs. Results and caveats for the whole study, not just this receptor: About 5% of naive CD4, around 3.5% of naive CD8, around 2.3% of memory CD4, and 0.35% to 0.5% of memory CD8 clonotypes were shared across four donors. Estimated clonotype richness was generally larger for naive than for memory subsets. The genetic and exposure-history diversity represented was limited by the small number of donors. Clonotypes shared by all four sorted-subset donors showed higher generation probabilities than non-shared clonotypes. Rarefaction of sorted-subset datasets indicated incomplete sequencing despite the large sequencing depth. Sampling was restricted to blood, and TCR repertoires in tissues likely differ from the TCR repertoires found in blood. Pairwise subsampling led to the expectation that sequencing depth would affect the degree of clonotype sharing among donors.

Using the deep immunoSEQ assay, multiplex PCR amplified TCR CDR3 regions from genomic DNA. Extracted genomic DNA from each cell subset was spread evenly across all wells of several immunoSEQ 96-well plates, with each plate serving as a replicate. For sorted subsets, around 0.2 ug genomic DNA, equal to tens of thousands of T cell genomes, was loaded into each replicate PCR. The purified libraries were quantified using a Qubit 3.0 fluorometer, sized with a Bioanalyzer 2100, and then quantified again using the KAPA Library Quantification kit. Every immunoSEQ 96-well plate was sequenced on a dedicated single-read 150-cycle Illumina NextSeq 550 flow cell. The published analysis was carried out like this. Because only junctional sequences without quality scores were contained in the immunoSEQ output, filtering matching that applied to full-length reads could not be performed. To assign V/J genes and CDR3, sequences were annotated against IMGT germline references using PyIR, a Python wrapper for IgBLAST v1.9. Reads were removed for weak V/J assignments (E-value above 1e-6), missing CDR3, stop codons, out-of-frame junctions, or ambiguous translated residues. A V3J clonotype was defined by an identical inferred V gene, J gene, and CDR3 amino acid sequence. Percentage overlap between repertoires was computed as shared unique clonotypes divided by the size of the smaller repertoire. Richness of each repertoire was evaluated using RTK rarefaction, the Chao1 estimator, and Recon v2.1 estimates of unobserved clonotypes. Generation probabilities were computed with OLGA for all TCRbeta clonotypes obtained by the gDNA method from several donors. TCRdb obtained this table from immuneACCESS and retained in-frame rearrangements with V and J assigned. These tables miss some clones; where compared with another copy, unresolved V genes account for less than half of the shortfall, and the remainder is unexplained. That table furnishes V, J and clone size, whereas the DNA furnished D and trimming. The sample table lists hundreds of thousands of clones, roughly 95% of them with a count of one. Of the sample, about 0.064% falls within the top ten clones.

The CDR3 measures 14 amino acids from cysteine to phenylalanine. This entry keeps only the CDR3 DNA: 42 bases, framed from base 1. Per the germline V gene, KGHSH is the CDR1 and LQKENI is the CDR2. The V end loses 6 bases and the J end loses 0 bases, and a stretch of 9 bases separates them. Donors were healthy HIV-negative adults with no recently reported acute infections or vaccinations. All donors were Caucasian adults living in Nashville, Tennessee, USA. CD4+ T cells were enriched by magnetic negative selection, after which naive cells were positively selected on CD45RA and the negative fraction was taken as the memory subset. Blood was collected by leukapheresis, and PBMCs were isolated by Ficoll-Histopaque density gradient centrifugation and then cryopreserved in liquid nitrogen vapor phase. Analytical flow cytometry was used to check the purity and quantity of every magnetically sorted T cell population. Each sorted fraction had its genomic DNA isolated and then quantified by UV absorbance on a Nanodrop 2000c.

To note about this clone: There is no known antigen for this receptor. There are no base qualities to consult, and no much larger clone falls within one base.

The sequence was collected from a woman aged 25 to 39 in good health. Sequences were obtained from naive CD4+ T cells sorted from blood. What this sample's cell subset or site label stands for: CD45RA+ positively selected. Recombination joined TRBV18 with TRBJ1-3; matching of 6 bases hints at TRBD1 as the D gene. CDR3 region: CASSPGASGNTIYF. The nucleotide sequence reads TGTGCCAGCTCTCCGGGGGCCTCTGGAAACACCATATATTTT. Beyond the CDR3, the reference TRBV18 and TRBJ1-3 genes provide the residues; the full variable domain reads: NAGVMQNPRHLVRRRGQEARLRCSPMKGHSHVYWYRQLPEEGLKFMVYLQKENIIDESGMPKERFSAEFPKEGPSILRIQQVVRGDSAAYFCASSPGASGNTIYFGEGSWLTVV.